Below are 2 T cell receptor beta chains sequenced from a single sample in a study of OX40 agonist ivuxolimab in advanced cancers. Libraries were prepared by immunoSEQ multiplex PCR; TCRdb keeps only in-frame clonotypes and omits some of them. The table includes some 77,000 clones, around 90% detected once. Here the sequenced sample was CD4+ or CD8+ T cells sorted from blood, taken in a trial of the OX40 agonist ivuxolimab. The receptors were sampled from an adult with an advanced solid tumor such as melanoma, head and neck, liver or kidney cancer.

This clone came up once. The chain joins TRBV18 to TRBJ2-5; the match to TRBD2 covers 7 bases. Germline-derived CDR1 and CDR2 are KGHSH and LQKENI. The CDR3 extends over 16 amino acids. V was pared by 3 bases and J by 5 bases, with 12 bases of the junction left unmatched. The CDR3 bases are TGTGCCAGCTCACCGAGGGGCGGGAGCCTCCCGGAGACCCAGTACTTC. It specifies CASSPRGGSLPETQYF.

This chain uses TRBV25-1 with TRBJ2-3, with D maybe TRBD2 (5 bases). CDR3 length: 13 amino acids. The V gene lost 5 bases and the J gene lost 4 bases, with 10 bases spanning the gap. Per the germline V gene, CDR1 is MGHDK and CDR2 is SYGVNS. Written as DNA, the CDR3 is TGTGCCAGCAGTAGGTCCGGGGCAGATACGCAGTATTTT. It encodes CASSRSGADTQYF.